This T cell receptor (beta chain) appears in the sequencing data of a study of shared clonotypes between healthy human individuals. V dropped 3 bases and J dropped 4 bases, with 13 bases sitting between them. Germline CDR1 reads SGHTA; CDR2 reads FQGNSA. The CDR3 sequence is 15 residues long. As originally analysed: ImmunoSEQ sequences covered only the junction and lacked quality scores; filtering therefore differed. Repertoires were generated with immunoSEQ multiplex PCR, while TCRdb's copy carries only in-frame clones and drops some. V and J calls and clone size are as listed in that table; D and trimming were resolved from the DNA. The data show 450,000 to 500,000 clones, around four fifths seen once.

The genes are TRBV7-2 and TRBJ1-5; D remains ambiguous. The sequenced material came from PBMCs. The sequence came from a woman in her forties in good health. Some clones in this sample may be carry-over from other donors' samples. The CDR3 loop reads CASSFAGIPNQPQHF. In DNA form, the CDR3 reads TGTGCCAGCAGCTTTGCCGGGATCCCAAATCAGCCCCAGCATTTT.